What follows are 32 T cell receptor beta chains derived from one specimen sequenced in a study of TIL therapy for anti-PD-1-resistant metastatic lung cancer (dated by TCRdb to 2020 to 2022). This specimen's time point label, per the study, means: pre-treatment sample, taken before nivolumab and TIL therapy. Excised metastases, mostly pleural nodules or supraclavicular lymph nodes, were used as baseline tumor samples and were taken from the same resection from which TIL were grown. TCR beta CDR3 regions were amplified from genomic DNA with the immunoSEQ v3 hsTCRB kit using bias-controlled multiplex PCR. TCRdb obtained this table from immuneACCESS and retained in-frame rearrangements with V and J assigned. These tables miss some clones; where compared with another copy, unresolved V genes account for less than half of the shortfall, and the remainder is unexplained. This sample is represented by approximately 87,000 clones; roughly 65% of them were singletons. The ten largest clones take up approximately 10% of the sample.

The starting material was tumor tissue, obtained at baseline. Receptors were obtained from a person aged 25 to 85 with non-small cell lung cancer.

The chain joins TRBV7-6 to TRBJ2-1; D unresolved. Trimming removed 1 base at V and 0 bases at J, with 7 bases between. CDR1 is SGHVS, CDR2 FNYEAQ, per germline. The CDR3 has 15 residues. CDR3 residues: CASSLGDNSYNEQFF. The CDR3 bases are TGTGCCAGCAGCTTAGGAGACAACTCCTACAATGAGCAGTTCTTC.

This clone was counted only a few times. The chain uses TRBV4-1 and TRBJ1-5, with D unclear. Germline V gene data show CDR1 as MGHRA and CDR2 as YSYEKL. The CDR3 has 15 residues. Trimming removed 1 base from V and 2 bases from J, with 9 bases in between. The CDR3 DNA reads TGCGCCAGCAGCCAAGGGCGGGGTGGCAATCAGCCCCAGCATTTT. It codes for CASSQGRGGNQPQHF.

The chain uses TRBV12-3 or TRBV12-4 and TRBJ1-1; tentative D call: TRBD1 (6 bases). This CDR3 region has 13 residues. V was trimmed by 6 bases and J by 5 bases, leaving 13 bases between them. Written as DNA, the CDR3 is TGTGCCAGCAGCAAACTCGGACAGACTGAAGCTTTCTTT. It encodes CASSKLGQTEAFF.

This chain joins TRBV7-2 and TRBJ2-7; D is uncertain. The CDR3 covers 15 residues. CDR1 SGHTA and CDR2 FQGNSA come from the germline V gene. Trimming stripped 3 bases from V and 0 bases from J, with 12 bases between. The CDR3: CASSFPLGISYEQYF. For the CDR3, the DNA is TGTGCCAGCAGCTTCCCCTTAGGGATCTCCTACGAGCAGTACTTC. The full variable domain, rest sourced from reference TRBV7-2 and TRBJ2-7, is GAGVSQSPSNKVTEKGKDVELRCDPISGHTALYWYRQSLGQGLEFLIYFQGNSAPDKSGLPSDRFSAERTGGSVSTLTIQRTQQEDSAVYLCASSFPLGISYEQYFGPGTRLTVT.

The chain couples TRBV28 to TRBJ1-1; 7 bases map to TRBD1. The junction had 4 bases not matched to a gene; V was cut back by 6 bases and J by 6 bases. CDR3 length: 12 amino acids. Germline assignment: CDR1 MDHEN and CDR2 SYDVKM. CDR3 sequence (DNA): TGTGCCAGCAGCCGTGGGACAGCTGAAGCTTTCTTT. This translates into CASSRGTAEAFF.

Only one count was recorded for this clone. The chain recombines TRBV10-3 with TRBJ2-1; 8 bases match TRBD1. Trimming removed 1 base from V and 5 bases from J; junction bases left unmatched: 4. The CDR3 contains 15 residues. The germline gives CDR1 ENHRY, CDR2 SYGVKD. The CDR3 DNA reads as TGTGCCATCAGTGAGTGGGACAGGTCCGACAATGAGCAGTTCTTC. Residues: CAISEWDRSDNEQFF.

CDR3 nucleotides: TGCAGCGTCGGGACAGGGCTCTCCGAGCAGTACTTC. Its protein is CSVGTGLSEQYF. This chain joins TRBV29-1 and TRBJ2-7, with TRBD1 matching 9 bases. The CDR3 is 12 residues long. Germline CDR1 SQVTM, CDR2 ANQGSEA. After removal of 6 bases from V and 6 bases from J, the junction contained 6 bases not matched to a gene.

The rearrangement uses TRBV2 and TRBJ2-1, with 13 nucleotides matching TRBD2. Germline-derived CDR1 and CDR2 are SNHLY and FYNNEI. After removal of 2 bases from V and 8 bases from J, the junction contained 15 bases not matched to a gene. This CDR3 has 19 amino acids. CDR3 in DNA: TGTGCCAGCAGTGAATGGGGGGGGACTAGCGGGATGAATAGAGATGAGCAGTTCTTC. The encoded protein is CASSEWGGTSGMNRDEQFF.

The chain couples TRBV11-2 to TRBJ2-7; tentatively, D is TRBD1 or TRBD2 (5 bases each). Germline V gives CDR1 SGHAT, CDR2 FQNNGV. There are 12 residues in the CDR3. Trimming took off 4 bases at V and 6 bases at J, with 10 bases between the two ends. Written as DNA, the CDR3 is TGTGCCAGCAGCTGGGACGGCGGCGAGCAGTACTTC. This translates into CASSWDGGEQYF.

In this sample, this clone turned up once. The CDR3 sequence: CATSRDMVSNQPQHF. The CDR3 DNA follows: TGTGCCACCAGCAGAGATATGGTCTCCAATCAGCCCCAGCATTTT. This chain connects TRBV15 to TRBJ1-5; D gene ambiguous. Per germline, CDR1 LNHNV and CDR2 YYDKDF (reference sequence). Between the trimmed V and J ends, which lost 0 bases and 3 bases, there was a span of 9 bases. The CDR3 has 15 residues. Combining the CDR3 with reference TRBV15 and TRBJ1-5 gives the whole variable domain DAMVIQNPRYQVTQFGKPVTLSCSQTLNHNVMYWYQQKSSQAPKLLFHYYDKDFNNEADTPDNFQSRRPNTSFCFLDIRSPGLGDTAMYLCATSRDMVSNQPQHFGDGTRLSIL.

The chain recombines TRBV30 with TRBJ1-4; the match to TRBD1 covers 8 bases. CDR3 length: 15 residues. Germline V gives CDR1 GTSNPN, CDR2 SVGIG (reference sequence). The V and J ends lost 3 bases and 8 bases, in that order; junction bases with no gene match: 11. For the CDR3, the DNA is TGTGCCTGGAGCGCAGGGACAGGAAATGGCGAAAAACTGTTTTTT. Translated: CAWSAGTGNGEKLFF.

The V gene is TRBV7-8, the J gene TRBJ2-1; perhaps D is TRBD1 or TRBD2 (6 bases each). Germline assignment: CDR1 SGHVS and CDR2 FQNEAQ. Deletions cut 4 bases from V and 4 bases from J, with 14 bases between. CDR3 size: 15 residues. The CDR3 coding sequence is TGTGCCAGCAGCTCTGCCCGGGGGCGGTACAATGAGCAGTTCTTC. It encodes CASSSARGRYNEQFF.

CDR3 in amino acids: CASRMTGVKNIQYF. CDR3 in DNA: TGTGCCAGCAGAATGACAGGGGTCAAAAACATTCAGTACTTC. The chain uses TRBV2 and TRBJ2-4; 8 bases fit TRBD1. Germline V CDR1 and CDR2: SNHLY, FYNNEI. After removal of 6 bases from V and 3 bases from J, the junction contained 4 bases not matched to a gene. There are 14 residues in the CDR3.

This clone showed up just a few times. CDR3 residues: CATQTERYEQYF. Written as DNA, the CDR3 is TGTGCCACCCAAACGGAAAGGTACGAGCAGTACTTC. The chain couples TRBV28 to TRBJ2-7; no firm D call. V was clipped by 10 bases and J by 4 bases, with 14 bases between them. Germline V CDR1 and CDR2: MDHEN, SYDVKM. This CDR3 has 12 amino acids.

The chain employs TRBV7-9 and TRBJ2-7, with 14 bases aligning to TRBD2. The CDR3 has 17 amino acids. Germline V gene sequence: CDR1 SEHNR, CDR2 FQNEAQ (reference sequence). Unmatched junction bases numbered 9, after V lost 4 bases and J lost 4 bases. For the CDR3, the DNA is TGTGCCAGCAGCTGGACTAGCGGGAGGTCCGTCGGGTACGAGCAGTACTTC. Its translation: CASSWTSGRSVGYEQYF.

The chain links TRBV6-2 or TRBV6-3 to TRBJ2-5; 11 bases map to TRBD2. The CDR3 is 16 amino acids. V lost 2 bases and J lost 4; bases outside the gene matches: 6. The germline V gene has CDR1 MNHEY and CDR2 SVGEGT. This CDR3 reads CASSYLLAGVGETQYF. The CDR3 DNA sequence: TGTGCCAGCAGTTACCTACTAGCGGGAGTTGGAGAGACCCAGTACTTC.

The chain combines TRBV15 with TRBJ1-2; 8 positions agree with TRBD1. The length of the CDR3 is 13 residues. Germline CDR1 reads LNHNV; CDR2 reads YYDKDF (reference sequence). With V trimmed by 4 bases and J by 6 bases, 4 bases remained unmatched. CDR3 DNA sequence: TGTGCCACCAGCAAAGGACAGGGTGATGGCTACACCTTC. Amino acids: CATSKGQGDGYTF.

The rearrangement links TRBV29-1 to TRBJ2-2; D is ambiguous. The germline V gene encodes CDR1 SQVTM and CDR2 ANQGSEA. With 2 bases removed from V and 1 base from J, the gap between germline ends came to 2 bases. This CDR3 has 12 residues. CDR3 amino acids: CSVEKNTGELFF. The CDR3 DNA reads as TGCAGCGTTGAAAAGAACACCGGGGAGCTGTTTTTT.

V and J are TRBV4-2 and TRBJ2-3, with D possibly matching TRBD2 (5 bases). Deletions cut 0 bases from V and 8 bases from J, with 12 bases between. From germline, CDR1 is LGHNA and CDR2 YNFKEQ. This CDR3 has 14 residues. The CDR3 DNA sequence: TGTGCCAGCAGCCAAGAAAAAGACTACGGTACGCAGTATTTT. Its translation: CASSQEKDYGTQYF.

V and J are TRBV7-6 and TRBJ1-2; 8 bases fit TRBD1. CDR3 length: 15 amino acids. Germline CDR1 and CDR2: SGHVS and FNYEAQ. V trimming: 2 bases; J trimming: 8 bases; junction bases outside the gene matches: 10. The CDR3 is CASSLRLPDRDGYTF. The CDR3 DNA reads TGTGCCAGCAGCTTACGACTACCGGACAGGGACGGCTACACCTTC.

The chain combines TRBV9 with TRBJ2-1; D not resolved. Trimming took 2 bases from V and 0 from J, leaving 9 bases between them. This CDR3 is built from 15 residues. Germline V CDR1 and CDR2: SGDLS, YYNGEE. CDR3 protein: CASSVTPSSYNEQFF. CDR3 nucleotides: TGTGCCAGCAGCGTGACTCCTAGCTCCTACAATGAGCAGTTCTTC.

The V gene is TRBV6-5, the J gene TRBJ1-3; D call uncertain. The CDR3 spans 13 residues. Trimming stripped 4 bases from V and 2 bases from J, with 6 bases between. Germline V gives CDR1 MNHEY, CDR2 SVGAGI. The CDR3 DNA sequence: TGTGCCAGCAGTTTTAGGGCTGGAAACACCATATATTTT. Its protein is CASSFRAGNTIYF.

The chain combines TRBV7-9 with TRBJ1-1, with D unclear. The CDR3 has 12 residues. Germline assignment: CDR1 SEHNR and CDR2 FQNEAQ (reference sequence). V lost 5 bases, J lost 0 bases, and 4 bases lay in between. In DNA, the CDR3 is TGTGCCAGCAGCACCGTGAACACTGAAGCTTTCTTT. Translating it yields CASSTVNTEAFF.

The chain carries TRBV19 and TRBJ2-3, with 7 bases matching TRBD2. The CDR3 runs 17 residues. Unmatched junction bases numbered 8, after V lost 2 bases and J lost 0 bases. Germline values: CDR1 LNHDA, CDR2 SQIVND (reference sequence). CDR3 in DNA: TGTGCCAGTAGTATACTGGGCGGGAGTCTTAGCACAGATACGCAGTATTTT. Protein product: CASSILGGSLSTDTQYF.

This clone has just a few counts. V is TRBV28 and J is TRBJ2-7; D is ambiguous. V lost 1 base to trimming and J lost 6 bases, with 7 bases between them. Germline CDR1 and CDR2: MDHEN and SYDVKM. This CDR3 is built from 12 residues. CDR3 sequence (DNA): TGTGCCAGCAGTTTATCTTGGCTCGAGCAGTACTTC. Protein: CASSLSWLEQYF. Looking up the rest from reference TRBV28 and TRBJ2-7 gives the full variable domain: DVKVTQSSRYLVKRTGEKVFLECVQDMDHENMFWYRQDPGLGLRLIYFSYDVKMKEKGDIPEGYSVSREKKERFSLILESASTNQTSMYLCASSLSWLEQYFGPGTRLTVT.

The chain combines TRBV19 with TRBJ1-2; D possibly corresponds to TRBD1 (5 bases). This CDR3 region has 15 residues. CDR1 and CDR2 (germline): LNHDA, SQIVND (reference sequence). Trimming left V 7 bases short and J 3 bases short, with 18 bases between. The CDR3 here is CASIPSMTAHYGYTF. DNA for the CDR3: TGTGCCAGTATACCTTCGATGACAGCCCACTATGGCTACACCTTC.

This clone has more than one count but fewer than ten. This same CDR3 is encoded by further DNA sequences in the sample. V gene TRBV20-1 combines with J gene TRBJ2-3; possible D gene TRBD2, 6 bases. The V end lost 6 bases, the J end lost 5 bases, and 9 bases lay between the germline ends. This CDR3 is 11 amino acids long. The V gene's germline CDR1 is DFQATT and CDR2 SNEGSKA (reference sequence). CDR3 residues: CSAEGGDTQYF. In DNA, the CDR3 is TGCAGTGCGGAGGGAGGAGATACGCAGTATTTT.

This rearrangement joins TRBV5-1 to TRBJ2-2; the D call may be TRBD1 or TRBD2 (5 bases each). The ends were cut back, 4 bases at V and 1 base at J, with 11 bases in the middle. Germline V gene data show CDR1 as SGHRS and CDR2 as YFSETQ. This CDR3 region has 15 residues. The CDR3 reads CASSTGRQNTGELFF. CDR3 in DNA: TGCGCCAGCAGCACGGGACGGCAGAACACCGGGGAGCTGTTTTTT.

This clone was observed a few times. The chain combines TRBV7-6 with TRBJ2-5, with 8 positions matching TRBD2. This CDR3 region has 17 residues. V lost 5 bases, J lost 5 bases, and 16 bases stayed unmatched. Germline V lookup: CDR1 SGHVS, CDR2 FNYEAQ. In DNA form, the CDR3 reads TGTGCCAGCAGCCAGGGATTCGGGAGGGCCTCCCAGGAGACCCAGTACTTC. Protein product: CASSQGFGRASQETQYF.

This clone has just one count. The V and J genes are TRBV18 and TRBJ2-1; D is ambiguous. Germline V lookup: CDR1 KGHSH, CDR2 LQKENI. The CDR3 consists of 15 residues. Trimming stripped 2 bases from V and 2 bases from J, with 10 bases between. Written as DNA, the CDR3 is TGTGCCAGCTCACCAGGCGTCGGCCCCTACAATGAGCAGTTCTTC. Amino acid sequence: CASSPGVGPYNEQFF.

Only a few counts were recorded for this clone. CDR3 bases: TGTGCCAGCAGCTTAGTCCGCTCTGGAAACACCATATATTTT. Translation: CASSLVRSGNTIYF. The V call is TRBV7-9, the J call TRBJ1-3; D ambiguous. Germline V gene sequence: CDR1 SEHNR, CDR2 FQNEAQ (reference sequence). The CDR3 runs to 14 residues. With 1 base removed from V and 0 bases from J, the gap between germline ends came to 4 bases.

The V call is TRBV29-1, the J call TRBJ2-7; tentatively, D is TRBD2 (7 bases). In germline, CDR1 is SQVTM, CDR2 ANQGSEA. This CDR3 is built from 13 residues. Trimming cost V 7 bases and J 1 base, with 14 bases left between them. This chain's CDR3 is CSAVGGRSYEQYF. The DNA for the CDR3 is TGCAGCGCCGTCGGGGGGCGTTCCTACGAGCAGTACTTC.